Presented here are 9 T cell receptor beta chains from one specimen sequenced in a study of neoadjuvant nivolumab and ipilimumab in lung cancer. Libraries were prepared by immunoSEQ multiplex PCR; TCRdb keeps only in-frame clonotypes and omits some of them. This sample has around 1,500 clones; about 86% occur once, and the top ten carry around 3.7%. Here the sequenced sample was adjacent normal lung tissue, taken after neoadjuvant nivolumab, alone or with ipilimumab, at or shortly before surgery. All receptors come from an adult with non-small cell lung cancer.

The chain has TRBV2 and TRBJ1-6; the match to TRBD1 covers 8 bases. The CDR3 is made up of 15 amino acids. Trimming removed 6 bases from V and 9 bases from J; junction bases left unmatched: 10. Germline lookup yields CDR1 SNHLY and CDR2 FYNNEI. The DNA for the CDR3 is TGTGCCAGCAGGGCGGACAGGGCCTTAGGTTCACCCCTCCACTTT. Residues: CASRADRALGSPLHF.

This chain connects TRBV2 to TRBJ1-6, with 9 bases aligning to TRBD1. Per the germline V gene, CDR1 is SNHLY and CDR2 is FYNNEI. The J segment lost 8 bases and the V segment lost 6 bases, leaving 5 bases of the junction unmatched. There are 14 residues in the CDR3. The CDR3 here is CASREGTGYSPLHF. CDR3 in DNA: TGTGCCAGCAGGGAGGGGACAGGGTATTCACCCCTCCACTTT.

In its sample, this clone ranks as large. The rearrangement uses TRBV5-8 and TRBJ2-3; D is unclear. Germline assignment: CDR1 SGHTS and CDR2 YDEGEE. The length of the CDR3 is 13 residues. Trimming took off 2 bases at V and 0 bases at J, with 4 bases between the two ends. DNA of the CDR3: TGTGCCAGCAGCTTCCGAAGCACAGATACGCAGTATTTT. Translation gives CASSFRSTDTQYF.

J is TRBJ1-1 and V is TRBV14, with TRBD1 identical over 9 bases. CDR1 is SGHDN and CDR2 is FVKESK in the germline V gene. Trimming removed 8 bases from V and 8 bases from J; junction bases left unmatched: 9. The CDR3 runs to 13 residues. The CDR3 is CASSKQGAGEAFF. The CDR3 DNA reads as TGTGCCAGCTCGAAACAGGGGGCAGGCGAAGCTTTCTTT.

The chain is built from TRBV28 and TRBJ1-6, with D perhaps matching TRBD1 (6 bases). Germline V CDR1 and CDR2: MDHEN, SYDVKM. V was clipped by 4 bases and J by 10 bases, with 20 bases between them. The CDR3 length is 16 residues. The chain's CDR3 is CASSSGDILGSSPLHF. In DNA, the CDR3 is TGTGCCAGCAGTTCCGGGGACATCTTAGGTTCCTCACCCCTCCACTTT.

The chain uses TRBV10-2 and TRBJ2-4; possibly TRBD1 for D (6 bases). The CDR3 covers 14 residues. The V end lost 6 bases, the J end lost 7 bases, and 16 bases lay between the germline ends. CDR1 WSHSY and CDR2 SAAADI come from the germline V gene. The CDR3 DNA is TGCGCCAGCAGAGAAACAGGGTCTATGAACATTCAGTACTTC. This codes for CASRETGSMNIQYF.

The chain combines TRBV2 with TRBJ1-1; D gene uncertain. The CDR3 has 14 residues. Trimming removed 4 bases at V and 4 bases at J, with 13 bases between. Germline V gene data show CDR1 as SNHLY and CDR2 as FYNNEI. CDR3 amino acids: CASSVLKKGTEAFF. The CDR3 DNA sequence: TGTGCCAGCAGTGTTTTGAAGAAGGGCACTGAAGCTTTCTTT. Using reference TRBV2 and TRBJ1-1 for the parts outside the CDR3, the full variable domain is EPEVTQTPSHQVTQMGQEVILRCVPISNHLYFYWYRQILGQKVEFLVSFYNNEISEKSEIFDDQFSVERPDGSNFTLKIRSTKLEDSAMYFCASSVLKKGTEAFFGQGTRLTVV.

J is TRBJ1-1 and V is TRBV9; D not certain. Trimming shortened V by 0 bases and J by 0 bases, and 9 bases separated the two germline ends. This CDR3 is built from 15 residues. Germline V gene sequence: CDR1 SGDLS, CDR2 YYNGEE. CDR3 loop: CASSVAPTLNTEAFF. DNA of the CDR3: TGTGCCAGCAGCGTAGCCCCTACATTGAACACTGAAGCTTTCTTT.

The V call is TRBV2, the J call TRBJ2-7; tentatively, D is TRBD2 (5 bases). The CDR3 sequence is 12 residues long. Trimming took 7 bases from V and 8 from J, leaving 15 bases between them. Germline V gene data show CDR1 as SNHLY and CDR2 as FYNNEI. CDR3 amino acids: CASTSSGSQQYF. Written as DNA, the CDR3 is TGTGCCAGCACCTCCTCTGGGAGCCAGCAGTACTTC.